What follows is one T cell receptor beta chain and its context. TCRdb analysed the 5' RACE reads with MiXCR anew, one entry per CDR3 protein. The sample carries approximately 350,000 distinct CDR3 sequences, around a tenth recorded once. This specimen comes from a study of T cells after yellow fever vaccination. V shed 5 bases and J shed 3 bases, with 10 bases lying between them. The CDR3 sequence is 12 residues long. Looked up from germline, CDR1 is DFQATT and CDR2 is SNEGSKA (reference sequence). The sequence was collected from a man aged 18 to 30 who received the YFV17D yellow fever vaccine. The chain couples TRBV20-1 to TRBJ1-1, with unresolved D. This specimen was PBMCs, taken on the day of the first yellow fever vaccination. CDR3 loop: CSALMIYTEAFF. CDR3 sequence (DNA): TGCAGTGCTTTGATGATCTACACTGAAGCTTTCTTT.